The 9 T cell receptor beta chains in this list originate from one sample, sequenced in a study of T-cell memory formation after mild COVID-19. In TCRdb, the 5' RACE reads were re-called with MiXCR into one record per CDR3 protein. The data contain roughly 300,000 distinct CDR3 sequences, 15% to 20% of them singletons. Sequencing used PBMCs or a T cell subset sorted from them (not recorded which). Every receptor here comes from a man aged 18 to 29 who had mild COVID-19 (a few samples of this study predate the infection). Cell type and time point are not known.

In this sample, this clonotype turned up many times. The V gene is TRBV9, the J gene TRBJ2-1; 7 bases fit TRBD1. Per the germline V gene, CDR1 is SGDLS and CDR2 is YYNGEE. The CDR3 is 17 residues long. After removal of 0 bases from V and 9 bases from J, the junction contained 15 bases not matched to a gene. The CDR3 sequence: CASSVVAGEGGPPEQFF. In DNA, the CDR3 is TGTGCCAGCAGCGTAGTGGCCGGGGAAGGGGGCCCTCCTGAGCAGTTCTTC.

This clonotype has a handful of counts. The V call is TRBV7-3, the J call TRBJ2-3; the D is unclear. This CDR3 region has 15 residues. Between the trimmed V and J ends, which lost 4 bases and 5 bases, there was a span of 16 bases. Germline CDR1 SGHTA, CDR2 FQGTGA. The CDR3 loop is CASSSSGGSIDTQYF. The CDR3 DNA reads TGTGCCAGCAGCTCTTCCGGTGGGTCGATAGATACGCAGTATTTT.

The chain joins TRBV4-3 to TRBJ1-2; D gene unclear. CDR1 is LGHNA, CDR2 YSLEER, per germline. Trimming removed 3 bases from V and 4 bases from J, with 9 bases in between. This CDR3 is built from 13 residues. CDR3 in amino acids: CASSQGKFYGYTF. DNA of the CDR3: TGCGCCAGCAGCCAGGGGAAATTCTATGGCTACACCTTC.

This clonotype was seen once. The chain carries TRBV6-2 or TRBV6-3 and TRBJ2-7; possible D gene TRBD2, 6 bases. CDR1 is MNHEY and CDR2 is SVGEGT in the germline V gene. The CDR3 totals 13 residues. Deletions cut 11 bases from V and 2 bases from J, with 16 bases between. The CDR3 DNA reads as TGTGCCGTTGGGGGGACCCTTCCCTACGAGCAGTACGTC. It specifies CAVGGTLPYEQYV.

A few counts support this clonotype. This rearrangement joins TRBV4-1 to TRBJ2-1; TRBD2 agrees at 7 bases. The germline V gene encodes CDR1 MGHRA and CDR2 YSYEKL. After removal of 4 bases from V and 0 bases from J, the junction contained 3 bases not matched to a gene. This CDR3 contains 15 residues. CDR3 coding DNA: TGCGCCAGCAGCCGCACGGGAGGCTCCTACAATGAGCAGTTCTTC. This translates into CASSRTGGSYNEQFF.

This clonotype was seen a handful of times. V gene TRBV2 combines with J gene TRBJ2-5; unclear D gene. This CDR3 contains 12 residues. V lost 8 bases and J lost 9, with 16 bases in between. Germline V lookup: CDR1 SNHLY, CDR2 FYNNEI. This CDR3 is CASSGPRVAQYF. Here the CDR3 DNA reads TGTGCCAGCTCAGGACCGAGAGTAGCCCAGTACTTC.

There are a few counts of this clonotype. The V gene is TRBV7-2, the J gene TRBJ1-1; D is perhaps TRBD1 (5 bases). Between the trimmed V and J ends, which lost 7 bases and 5 bases, there was a span of 17 bases. The CDR3 has 14 residues. Germline V gives CDR1 SGHTA, CDR2 FQGNSA. CDR3 region: CASTNPAGGTEAFF. The CDR3 region has the DNA TGTGCCAGCACCAACCCGGCCGGGGGGACTGAAGCTTTCTTT.

The genes are TRBV5-1 and TRBJ2-2; TRBD1 is a possible D gene (6 bases). This CDR3 contains 14 residues. Germline CDR1 SGHRS, CDR2 YFSETQ. V lost 6 bases and J lost 4, with 13 bases in between. Written as DNA, the CDR3 is TGCGCCAGCAACAACAGGGAGCCCACCGGGGAGCTGTTTTTT. It specifies CASNNREPTGELFF.

This clonotype was picked up a small number of times. V and J are TRBV7-2 and TRBJ2-7; possibly TRBD1 for D (5 bases). Germline V gene lookup returns CDR1 SGHTA and CDR2 FQGNSA. The V end lost 7 bases, the J end lost 4 bases, and 14 bases lay between the germline ends. The CDR3 totals 13 residues. CDR3 loop: CASNPHPGYEQYF. The CDR3 region has the DNA TGTGCCAGCAACCCCCACCCAGGGTACGAGCAGTACTTC. Filled out from reference TRBV7-2 and TRBJ2-7, the complete variable domain reads GAGVSQSPSNKVTEKGKDVELRCDPISGHTALYWYRQSLGQGLEFLIYFQGNSAPDKSGLPSDRFSAERTGGSVSTLTIQRTQQEDSAVYLCASNPHPGYEQYFGPGTRLTVT.